These 7 T cell receptor beta chains were all obtained from the same sample, sequenced in a study of cytomegalovirus exposure and HLA in healthy donors. The PCR employed 60 Vbeta primers together with 13 Jbeta primers. Profiled with immunoSEQ multiplex PCR; TCRdb holds only in-frame clones, not every one. The data include 65,000 to 95,000 clones; the top ten clones carry roughly 4.8%. The sample taken for sequencing was PBMCs. All receptors derive from a man aged 25 to 40 in good health and CMV-seronegative.

J is TRBJ2-7 and V is TRBV18; 7 bases line up with TRBD2. Trimming removed 3 bases from V and 2 bases from J; junction bases left unmatched: 7. The CDR3 runs to 15 residues. CDR1 and CDR2 (germline): KGHSH, LQKENI. Here the CDR3 reads CASSPAFGGAYEQYF. The CDR3 bases are TGTGCCAGCTCACCTGCTTTTGGGGGGGCCTACGAGCAGTACTTC.

The DNA of the CDR3 is TGTGCCAGCAGCTTGACAAACAGGTGGGACACCATATATTTT. It is translated as CASSLTNRWDTIYF. The chain is built from TRBV9 and TRBJ1-3, with D possibly TRBD1 on 5 matching bases. The CDR3 totals 14 residues. The germline gives CDR1 SGDLS, CDR2 YYNGEE. The V end lost 4 bases, the J end lost 8 bases, and 16 bases lay between the germline ends.

This chain links TRBV6-1 with TRBJ2-2; 7 positions match TRBD1. J was trimmed by 3 bases and V by 2 bases; bases with no gene match: 9. Germline V gives CDR1 MNHNS, CDR2 SASEGT. The CDR3 has 17 residues. The CDR3 nucleotides are TGTGCCAGCAGTGAACTTCGACAGGGTGATGACACCGGGGAGCTGTTTTTT. It translates to CASSELRQGDDTGELFF.

V is TRBV6-6 and J is TRBJ2-7; D not certain. Trimming removed 0 bases at V and 7 bases at J, with 4 bases between. Per the germline V gene, CDR1 is MNHNY and CDR2 is SVGAGI (reference sequence). This CDR3 comprises 11 residues. DNA of the CDR3: TGTGCCAGCAGTTACTCGAGGGAGCAGTACTTC. This translates into CASSYSREQYF.

The chain combines TRBV12-2 with TRBJ1-6; TRBD1 is the table's D call, not checked against the DNA. TRBV12-2 has pseudogene status. The CDR3 is 18 residues long. In DNA form, the CDR3 reads TGTGCAAGTCGACATCCGCCGGGACAGAGATGGGAAAGTTCACCCCTCCACTTT. Amino acid sequence: CASRHPPGQRWESSPLHF.

The chain is built from TRBV7-9 and TRBJ2-3; D is unclear. Germline V gene sequence: CDR1 SEHNR, CDR2 FQNEAQ (reference sequence). The V end was cut by 5 bases, the J end by 2 bases, with 14 bases between. This CDR3 has 15 residues. The CDR3 sequence is CASSTLGYTTDTQYF. The CDR3 DNA reads TGTGCCAGCAGCACCCTGGGCTACACCACAGATACGCAGTATTTT. The full variable domain, its missing parts supplied by reference TRBV7-9 and TRBJ2-3, is DTGVSQNPRHKITKRGQNVTFRCDPISEHNRLYWYRQTLGQGPEFLTYFQNEAQLEKSRLLSDRFSAERPKGSFSTLEIQRTEQGDSAMYLCASSTLGYTTDTQYFGPGTRLTVL.

This chain connects TRBV5-1 to TRBJ2-3; TRBD2 is a possible D gene (6 bases). CDR1 and CDR2 from the germline V gene are SGHRS and YFSETQ. V gave up 5 bases and J gave up 2 bases, with 15 bases separating them. The CDR3 loop spans 15 amino acids. CDR3 DNA: TGCGCCAGCAGAGGCGGAGGGGACGACACAGATACGCAGTATTTT. The encoded protein is CASRGGGDDTDTQYF. The variable domain in full, with the rest retrieved from reference TRBV5-1 and TRBJ2-3, is KAGVTQTPRYLIKTRGQQVTLSCSPISGHRSVSWYQQTPGQGLQFLFEYFSETQRNKGNFPGRFSGRQFSNSRSEMNVSTLELGDSALYLCASRGGGDDTDTQYFGPGTRLTVL.